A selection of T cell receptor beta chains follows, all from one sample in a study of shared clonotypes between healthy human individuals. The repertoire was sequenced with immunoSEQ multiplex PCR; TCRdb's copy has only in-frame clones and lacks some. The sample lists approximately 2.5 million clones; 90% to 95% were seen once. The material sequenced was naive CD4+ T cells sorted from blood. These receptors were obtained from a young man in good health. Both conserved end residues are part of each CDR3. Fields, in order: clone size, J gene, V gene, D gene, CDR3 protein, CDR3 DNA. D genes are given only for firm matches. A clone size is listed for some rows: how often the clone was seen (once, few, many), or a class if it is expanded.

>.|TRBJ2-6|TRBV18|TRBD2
CASSLTSLAGTGANVLTF
TGTGCCAGCTCACTGACGTCACTAGCGGGAACTGGGGCCAACGTCCTGACTTTC
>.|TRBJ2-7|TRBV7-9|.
CASSLSGSHEQYF
TGTGCCAGCAGCTTAAGCGGGTCCCACGAGCAGTACTTC
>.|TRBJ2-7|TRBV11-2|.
CASSLVVGDFYEQYF
TGTGCCAGCAGCTTAGTGGTGGGGGATTTCTACGAGCAGTACTTC
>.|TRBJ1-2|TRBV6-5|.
CASSYASQAKGTF
TGTGCCAGCAGTTACGCTTCACAGGCGAAGGGGACCTTC
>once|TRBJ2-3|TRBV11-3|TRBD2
CASSFRSGGTDTQYF
TGTGCCAGCAGCTTTAGGAGCGGGGGCACAGATACGCAGTATTTT
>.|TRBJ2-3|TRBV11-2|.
CASSLGARRTDTQYF
TGTGCCAGCAGCTTAGGGGCCCGACGCACAGATACGCAGTATTTT
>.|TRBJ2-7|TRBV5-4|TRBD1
CASSPDRGTYEQYF
TGTGCCAGCAGCCCGGACAGGGGTACCTACGAGCAGTACTTC
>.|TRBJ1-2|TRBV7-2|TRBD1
CASSPGTVAGYTF
TGTGCCAGCAGCCCAGGGACAGTGGCTGGCTACACCTTC
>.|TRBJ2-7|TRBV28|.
CASSTWAKATYEQYF
TGTGCCAGCAGCACCTGGGCCAAGGCGACCTACGAGCAGTACTTC
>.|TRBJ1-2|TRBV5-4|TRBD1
CASSLVFLSTGGEGYGYTF
TGTGCCAGCAGCTTGGTATTCCTGAGTACAGGGGGTGAGGGCTATGGCTACACCTTC
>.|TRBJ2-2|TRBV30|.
CAWSARRTGELFF
TGTGCCTGGAGTGCGCGGCGCACCGGGGAGCTGTTTTTT
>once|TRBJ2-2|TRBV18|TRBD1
CASSLGTGANTGELFF
TGTGCCAGCTCACTCGGGACAGGGGCGAACACCGGGGAGCTGTTTTTT
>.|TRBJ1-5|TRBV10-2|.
CASSELVNQPQHF
TGCGCCAGCAGTGAATTAGTTAATCAGCCCCAGCATTTT
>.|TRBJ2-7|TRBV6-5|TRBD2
CASSRSGGYEQYF
TGTGCCAGCTCACGAAGCGGGGGCTACGAGCAGTACTTC
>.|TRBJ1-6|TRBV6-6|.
CASRPPLVVYNSPLHF
TGTGCCAGCAGGCCCCCCCTCGTCGTCTATAATTCACCCCTCCACTTT
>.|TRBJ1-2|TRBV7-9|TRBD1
CASNRDSNYGYTF
TGTGCCAGTAACCGGGACAGTAACTATGGCTACACCTTC
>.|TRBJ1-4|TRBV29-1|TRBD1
CSAGQGFNEKLFF
TGCAGCGCCGGACAGGGGTTTAATGAAAAACTGTTTTTT
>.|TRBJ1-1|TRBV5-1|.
CASSLDPHRAGTEAFF
TGCGCCAGCAGCTTGGACCCCCACCGGGCAGGCACTGAAGCTTTCTTT
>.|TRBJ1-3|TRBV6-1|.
CASSEQPTAGNTIYF
TGTGCCAGCAGTGAACAGCCGACAGCTGGAAACACCATATATTTT
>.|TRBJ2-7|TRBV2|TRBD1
CASRETGVSYEQYF
TGTGCCAGCAGGGAGACAGGGGTTTCCTACGAGCAGTACTTC
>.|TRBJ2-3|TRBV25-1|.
CASRTDLSTDTQYF
TGTGCCAGCAGGACAGATCTTAGCACAGATACGCAGTATTTT
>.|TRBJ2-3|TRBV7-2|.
CASSLDIATDTQYF
TGTGCCAGCAGCTTAGATATCGCCACAGATACGCAGTATTTT
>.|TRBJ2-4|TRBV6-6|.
CASSYSEIAKNIQYF
TGTGCCAGCAGTTACAGTGAAATAGCCAAAAACATTCAGTACTTC
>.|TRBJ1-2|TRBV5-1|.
CASSHDSNYGYTF
TGCGCCAGCAGCCATGACAGTAACTATGGCTACACCTTC
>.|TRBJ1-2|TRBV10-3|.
CAISESGRANYGYTF
TGTGCCATCAGTGAGTCGGGCAGGGCAAACTATGGCTACACCTTC
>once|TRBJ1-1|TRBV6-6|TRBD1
CASSRDRGTEAFF
TGTGCCAGCAGCAGGGACAGGGGGACTGAAGCTTTCTTT
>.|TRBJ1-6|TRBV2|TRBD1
CASSPGQGGSPLHF
TGTGCCAGCAGCCCAGGACAGGGTGGGTCACCCCTCCACTTT
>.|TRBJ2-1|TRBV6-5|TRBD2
CASSYTGLAGSGEQFF
TGTGCCAGCAGTTACACCGGACTAGCGGGGTCGGGTGAGCAGTTCTTC
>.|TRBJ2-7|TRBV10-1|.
CASSERGGATYEQYF
TGCGCCAGCAGTGAACGTGGGGGGGCGACCTACGAGCAGTACTTC
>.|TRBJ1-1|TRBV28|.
CASSSVRDTEAFF
TGTGCCAGCAGCTCAGTGAGGGACACTGAAGCTTTCTTT
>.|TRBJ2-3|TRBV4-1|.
CASSQAATRGTDTQYF
TGCGCCAGCAGCCAAGCGGCAACTAGAGGCACAGATACGCAGTATTTT